This TCR beta chain was captured in a study of naive and memory T cell subsets. Study-wide results and limits: This RNA-based method may be sensitive to activation-related transcript changes.

Four PCR rounds used nested alpha and beta constant region primers plus the SP2 primer. For blood and skin samples, reverse transcription used TCR alpha and beta constant primers. TCRdb independently ran MiXCR on the 5' RACE reads; one entry per CDR3 protein. Of around 56,000 distinct CDR3 sequences listed, approximately 8% are singletons. An oligonucleotide containing a UMI was ligated to the 3' end of TCR cDNA. RNA was extracted from 2.5 ml of whole blood of healthy adults. In regard to this clonotype: The antigen remains unidentified.

The clonotype originates from a female donor in good health.

CDR3 loop: CASSRELSQNTEAFF. CDR3 nucleotide sequence: TGTGCCAGCAGCCGGGAGCTCAGTCAGAACACTGAAGCTTTCTTT. V gene TRBV14 combines with J gene TRBJ1-1; D gene uncertain. This CDR3 comprises 15 residues. V shed 4 bases and J shed 1 base, with 13 bases lying between them. The germline V gene has CDR1 SGHDN and CDR2 FVKESK.